This T cell receptor beta chain was sequenced for a study of blood T cell repertoires in COVID-19. Trimming pared 3 bases from V and 7 bases from J, leaving 18 bases between. There are 15 residues in the CDR3. Germline V lookup: CDR1 SGHVS, CDR2 FNYEAQ. Profiled with immunoSEQ multiplex PCR; TCRdb holds only in-frame clones, not every one. The sample lists more than 3,000 clones; 65% to 85% were seen once. V gene TRBV7-6 combines with J gene TRBJ2-5, with D possibly matching TRBD2 (5 bases). Sequences were obtained from peripheral blood. The sequence came from a human donor in a cohort sampled during active COVID-19. The CDR3, as DNA: TGTGCCAGCAGCTTGGACGGCTCCGCCGGAGGGACCCAGTACTTC. It translates to CASSLDGSAGGTQYF.